This T cell receptor (beta chain) was retrieved from a study of patients and donors after allogeneic stem cell transplantation. This clonotype was found many times. Losses at the gene ends were 3 bases for V and 8 bases for J; bases not matched to a gene: 11. The CDR3 consists of 15 residues. TCRdb ran MiXCR on the RT-PCR reads and lists one entry per CDR3 protein. The repertoire holds about a million distinct CDR3 sequences, with around 17% as singletons. The sequence came from a human donor who was either an allogeneic HSCT recipient or a stem cell or donor lymphocyte infusion donor (not recorded which). It is not recorded whose cells these are; they may come from a transplant donor. The rearrangement uses TRBV12-3 or TRBV12-4 and TRBJ1-1; 8 positions agree with TRBD1. Sequenced material: blood, either unsorted or a sorted T cell fraction (not recorded which). CDR3 region: CASSFVSLDRAEAFF. CDR3 sequence (DNA): TGTGCCAGCAGTTTTGTTTCCCTGGACAGGGCCGAAGCTTTCTTT.